This T cell receptor (beta chain) is from a study of PD-1 blockade in classical Hodgkin lymphoma. The time point denotes: newly diagnosed, previously untreated cHL patient sample. Repertoires were generated with immunoSEQ multiplex PCR, while TCRdb's copy carries only in-frame clones and drops some. This sample carries roughly 68,000 clones, 85% to 95% of them seen once, and the ten largest clones take roughly 2.6%. There are 14 residues in the CDR3. Germline CDR1 is MNHEY and CDR2 is SVGAGI. With 6 bases removed from V and 4 bases from J, the gap between germline ends came to 12 bases. The sequenced sample consisted of peripheral blood mononuclear cells (PBMCs). The gene calls are TRBV6-5 and TRBJ2-2; unclear D gene. The clonotype was recovered from a human donor with classical Hodgkin lymphoma. CDR3 sequence reads: CASSLKQSTGELFF. In DNA form, the CDR3 reads TGTGCCAGCAGCCTAAAACAGTCCACCGGGGAGCTGTTTTTT.